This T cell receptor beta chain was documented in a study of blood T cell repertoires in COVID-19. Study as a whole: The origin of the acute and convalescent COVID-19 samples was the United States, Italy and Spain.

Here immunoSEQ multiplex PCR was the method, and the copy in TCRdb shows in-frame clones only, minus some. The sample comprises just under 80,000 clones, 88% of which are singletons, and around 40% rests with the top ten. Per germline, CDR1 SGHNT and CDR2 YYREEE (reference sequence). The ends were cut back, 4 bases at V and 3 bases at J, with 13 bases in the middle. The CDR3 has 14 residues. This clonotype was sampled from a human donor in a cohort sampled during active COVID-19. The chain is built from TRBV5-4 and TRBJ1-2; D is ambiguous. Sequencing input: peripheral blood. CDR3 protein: CASSAPKEDYGYTF. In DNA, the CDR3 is TGTGCCAGCAGCGCGCCCAAGGAGGACTATGGCTACACCTTC.